Listed below are T cell receptor beta chains from one sample, sequenced in a study of T cell changes during pregnancy in multiple sclerosis. Libraries were prepared by immunoSEQ multiplex PCR; TCRdb keeps only in-frame clonotypes and omits some of them. The table shows about 59,000 clones, with around nine tenths occurring only once. Sample: peripheral blood, taken before pregnancy. The receptors shown here come from a female donor with multiple sclerosis, enrolled in a pregnancy study. CDR3s include the opening cysteine and the closing phenylalanine or tryptophan. A D gene is named only where the DNA matches it firmly. Not all rows give a size; the values are once, few, many and, for expanded clones, a class.

CDR3 length: 15
V gene: TRBV9
J gene: TRBJ2-2
D gene: NA
clone size: NA
CDR3 DNA: TGTGCCAGCAGCGTAGAACTTCGATACACCGGGGAGCTGTTTTTT
CDR3 protein: CASSVELRYTGELFF

CDR3 length: 13
V gene: TRBV6-5
J gene: TRBJ2-5
D gene: NA
clone size: NA
CDR3 DNA: TGTGCCAGCACCCGGGGGACTCAAGAGACCCAGTACTTC
CDR3 protein: CASTRGTQETQYF

CDR3 length: 15
V gene: TRBV6-5
J gene: TRBJ1-1
D gene: NA
clone size: few
CDR3 DNA: TGTGCCAGCAGTTACTCGTCAGGGATTAACACTGAAGCTTTCTTT
CDR3 protein: CASSYSSGINTEAFF

CDR3 length: 15
V gene: TRBV10-3
J gene: TRBJ1-2
D gene: TRBD1
clone size: NA
CDR3 DNA: TGTGCCATCAGGGACGGACAGGAACTCAACTATGGCTACACCTTC
CDR3 protein: CAIRDGQELNYGYTF

CDR3 length: 15
V gene: TRBV4-3
J gene: TRBJ2-5
D gene: TRBD1
clone size: NA
CDR3 DNA: TGCGCCAGCAGCTTGGGGGACAGGGCTCAAGAGACCCAGTACTTC
CDR3 protein: CASSLGDRAQETQYF

CDR3 length: 17
V gene: TRBV4-1
J gene: TRBJ1-5
D gene: NA
clone size: NA
CDR3 DNA: TGCGCCAGCAGCCAAGATTTGGTCGGGGGAAGCAATCAGCCCCAGCATTTT
CDR3 protein: CASSQDLVGGSNQPQHF

CDR3 length: 13
V gene: TRBV6-4
J gene: TRBJ2-1
D gene: NA
clone size: NA
CDR3 DNA: TGTGCCAGCAGTGACTCCCCTTACAATGAGCAGTTCTTC
CDR3 protein: CASSDSPYNEQFF

CDR3 length: 13
V gene: TRBV19
J gene: TRBJ1-3
D gene: TRBD1
clone size: NA
CDR3 DNA: TGTGCCAGCCTGACAGGGACAGGAAACACCATATATTTT
CDR3 protein: CASLTGTGNTIYF

CDR3 length: 14
V gene: TRBV5-4
J gene: TRBJ1-2
D gene: TRBD1
clone size: NA
CDR3 DNA: TGTGCCAGCAGTTTACAGGGGGCGGACTATGGCTACACCTTC
CDR3 protein: CASSLQGADYGYTF

CDR3 length: 14
V gene: TRBV5-1
J gene: TRBJ2-5
D gene: TRBD2
clone size: NA
CDR3 DNA: TGCGCCAGCAGCTTGAGGCGGGGGGAGGAGACCCAGTACTTC
CDR3 protein: CASSLRRGEETQYF

CDR3 length: 14
V gene: TRBV6-4
J gene: TRBJ2-3
D gene: NA
clone size: once
CDR3 DNA: TGTGCCAGCAGTGACGGCAGGGACACAGATACGCAGTATTTT
CDR3 protein: CASSDGRDTDTQYF

CDR3 length: 15
V gene: TRBV10-3
J gene: TRBJ2-1
D gene: NA
clone size: NA
CDR3 DNA: TGTGCCATCAGTGGGGAACAGGATTTTTTAGGGGAGCAGTTCTTC
CDR3 protein: CAISGEQDFLGEQFF

CDR3 length: 16
V gene: TRBV9
J gene: TRBJ2-1
D gene: TRBD1
clone size: NA
CDR3 DNA: TGTGCCAGCAGCGCACCAACCGGGACAGGGGGCAATGAGCAGTTCTTC
CDR3 protein: CASSAPTGTGGNEQFF

CDR3 length: 13
V gene: TRBV7-2
J gene: TRBJ1-1
D gene: NA
clone size: NA
CDR3 DNA: TGTGCCAGCAGCAGCTTAGGTTCAGGGAGGGCTTTCTTT
CDR3 protein: CASSSLGSGRAFF

CDR3 length: 18
V gene: TRBV7-3
J gene: TRBJ2-3
D gene: TRBD1
clone size: NA
CDR3 DNA: TGTGCCAGCAGTTCGACAGGGGGAACGCCGGGTCGCACAGATACGCAGTATTTT
CDR3 protein: CASSSTGGTPGRTDTQYF

CDR3 length: 15
V gene: TRBV2
J gene: TRBJ1-2
D gene: TRBD1
clone size: NA
CDR3 DNA: TGTGCCAGCAGTCCTACAGGGGAATGGGGCTATGGCTACACCTTC
CDR3 protein: CASSPTGEWGYGYTF

CDR3 length: 13
V gene: TRBV10-3
J gene: TRBJ2-5
D gene: NA
clone size: NA
CDR3 DNA: TGTGCCATCAATTCGGGGTTTGGAGAGACCCAGTACTTC
CDR3 protein: CAINSGFGETQYF

CDR3 length: 11
V gene: TRBV19
J gene: TRBJ1-2
D gene: NA
clone size: NA
CDR3 DNA: TGTGCCAGTGGCCAAAACTATGGCTACACCTTC
CDR3 protein: CASGQNYGYTF

CDR3 length: 13
V gene: TRBV10-3
J gene: TRBJ2-7
D gene: TRBD2
clone size: NA
CDR3 DNA: TGTGCCATCATGGGGACTAGCGGGGGCGAGCAGTACTTC
CDR3 protein: CAIMGTSGGEQYF

CDR3 length: 13
V gene: TRBV7-3
J gene: TRBJ1-1
D gene: NA
clone size: NA
CDR3 DNA: TGTGCCAGCAGCTTAACCTGGAACACTGAAGCTTTCTTT
CDR3 protein: CASSLTWNTEAFF

CDR3 length: 15
V gene: TRBV6-4
J gene: TRBJ1-6
D gene: TRBD1
clone size: NA
CDR3 DNA: TGTGCCAGCAAACCGGGACAGGGGGCCTCCGGGGCCCTCCACTTT
CDR3 protein: CASKPGQGASGALHF

CDR3 length: 14
V gene: TRBV2
J gene: TRBJ2-7
D gene: TRBD2
clone size: NA
CDR3 DNA: TGTGCCAGCAACGAAAGGGAGGGAACCTACGAGCAGTACTTC
CDR3 protein: CASNEREGTYEQYF

CDR3 length: 14
V gene: TRBV7-6
J gene: TRBJ2-5
D gene: NA
clone size: NA
CDR3 DNA: TGTGCCAGCAGCTTAATTACGGTCCAAGAGACCCAGTACTTC
CDR3 protein: CASSLITVQETQYF

CDR3 length: 13
V gene: TRBV7-3
J gene: TRBJ1-3
D gene: NA
clone size: few
CDR3 DNA: TGTGCCAGCAGTAGGGGTCCGGGAAACACCATATATTTT
CDR3 protein: CASSRGPGNTIYF

CDR3 length: 15
V gene: TRBV5-4
J gene: TRBJ1-2
D gene: NA
clone size: NA
CDR3 DNA: TGTGCCAGCAGCTTACGAGGTGGACTTAACTATGGCTACACCTTC
CDR3 protein: CASSLRGGLNYGYTF

CDR3 length: 14
V gene: TRBV14
J gene: TRBJ2-2
D gene: TRBD1
clone size: NA
CDR3 DNA: TGTGCCAGCAGCCCCGGGACAGATCGAGGGGAGCTGTTTTTT
CDR3 protein: CASSPGTDRGELFF

CDR3 length: 15
V gene: TRBV27
J gene: TRBJ2-7
D gene: TRBD1
clone size: NA
CDR3 DNA: TGTGCCAGCAGTTTAGGGGCAGGGGGCCCGTACGAGCAGTACTTC
CDR3 protein: CASSLGAGGPYEQYF

CDR3 length: 13
V gene: TRBV2
J gene: TRBJ2-3
D gene: NA
clone size: NA
CDR3 DNA: TGTGCAAACCCGAGGAGGCTACCAGATACGCAGTATTTT
CDR3 protein: CANPRRLPDTQYF

CDR3 length: 14
V gene: TRBV9
J gene: TRBJ1-4
D gene: NA
clone size: NA
CDR3 DNA: TGTGCCAGCAGCGCCCCTGGGCCGAATGAAAAACTGTTTTTT
CDR3 protein: CASSAPGPNEKLFF

CDR3 length: 14
V gene: TRBV18
J gene: TRBJ1-3
D gene: NA
clone size: NA
CDR3 DNA: TGTGCCAGCTTCGAGTATACGGGTGGAAACACCATATATTTT
CDR3 protein: CASFEYTGGNTIYF

CDR3 length: 13
V gene: TRBV5-1
J gene: TRBJ2-5
D gene: NA
clone size: NA
CDR3 DNA: TGCGCCAGCAGCTTTCAGGGGGGAGAGACCCAGTACTTC
CDR3 protein: CASSFQGGETQYF

CDR3 length: 14
V gene: TRBV19
J gene: TRBJ2-7
D gene: NA
clone size: once
CDR3 DNA: TGTGCCAGTAGTATGGGCCCCGGGGGTTACGAGCAGTACTTC
CDR3 protein: CASSMGPGGYEQYF

CDR3 length: 16
V gene: TRBV4-2
J gene: TRBJ1-1
D gene: TRBD1
clone size: few
CDR3 DNA: TGTGCCAGCAGCCAAGCGGGGAGACAGGGGGCCACTGAAGCTTTCTTT
CDR3 protein: CASSQAGRQGATEAFF

CDR3 length: 14
V gene: TRBV11-2
J gene: TRBJ1-1
D gene: NA
clone size: NA
CDR3 DNA: TGTGCCAGCAGCTGGGGGGGCACAAGCGCTGAAGCTTTCTTT
CDR3 protein: CASSWGGTSAEAFF

CDR3 length: 13
V gene: TRBV6-5
J gene: TRBJ1-1
D gene: TRBD1
clone size: NA
CDR3 DNA: TGTGCCAGCAGCCAGGGGGGGAACACTGAAGCTTTCTTT
CDR3 protein: CASSQGGNTEAFF

CDR3 length: 15
V gene: TRBV7-3
J gene: TRBJ2-4
D gene: TRBD2
clone size: NA
CDR3 DNA: TGTGCCAGCAGCTTGGGGACTAGCGGGGAAAACATTCAGTACTTC
CDR3 protein: CASSLGTSGENIQYF

CDR3 length: 13
V gene: TRBV7-2
J gene: TRBJ1-2
D gene: NA
clone size: few
CDR3 DNA: TGTGCCAGCAGCGCCCAGCCAGGGTATGGCTACACCTTC
CDR3 protein: CASSAQPGYGYTF

CDR3 length: 15
V gene: TRBV5-6
J gene: TRBJ1-2
D gene: NA
clone size: few
CDR3 DNA: TGTGCCAGCAGCTTGGGAACTCTGACAGGTACTGGCTACACCTTC
CDR3 protein: CASSLGTLTGTGYTF

CDR3 length: 12
V gene: TRBV29-1
J gene: TRBJ2-7
D gene: TRBD1
clone size: NA
CDR3 DNA: TGCAGCGTCGGCCTGGACAGGGTCGAGCAGTACTTC
CDR3 protein: CSVGLDRVEQYF

CDR3 length: 15
V gene: TRBV6-6
J gene: TRBJ1-4
D gene: NA
clone size: NA
CDR3 DNA: TGTGCCAGCAGTCGCCCCCGGGACATATTTGAAAAACTGTTTTTT
CDR3 protein: CASSRPRDIFEKLFF

CDR3 length: 16
V gene: TRBV4-2
J gene: TRBJ2-5
D gene: TRBD2
clone size: NA
CDR3 DNA: TGTGCCAGCAGCCCCCCGGGGGGGCCCGCACAAGAGACCCAGTACTTC
CDR3 protein: CASSPPGGPAQETQYF

CDR3 length: 16
V gene: TRBV19
J gene: TRBJ1-5
D gene: NA
clone size: NA
CDR3 DNA: TGTGCCAGTAGTATACCCGGGTCCCCTAGCAATCAGCCCCAGCATTTT
CDR3 protein: CASSIPGSPSNQPQHF

CDR3 length: 14
V gene: TRBV18
J gene: TRBJ1-5
D gene: NA
clone size: few
CDR3 DNA: TGTGCCAGCTCACCAGAGTATAGCAATCAGCCCCAGCATTTT
CDR3 protein: CASSPEYSNQPQHF

CDR3 length: 13
V gene: TRBV6-5
J gene: TRBJ2-7
D gene: TRBD1
clone size: few
CDR3 DNA: TGTGCCAGCAGTGAACAGGGGTCCTACGAGCAGTACTTC
CDR3 protein: CASSEQGSYEQYF

CDR3 length: 13
V gene: TRBV4-3
J gene: TRBJ2-2
D gene: NA
clone size: NA
CDR3 DNA: TGCGCCAGCAGCCACGGGAACACCGGGGAGCTGTTTTTT
CDR3 protein: CASSHGNTGELFF

CDR3 length: 13
V gene: TRBV7-3
J gene: TRBJ2-3
D gene: NA
clone size: NA
CDR3 DNA: TGTGCCAGCAGCCAGAGCGGTACAGATACGCAGTATTTT
CDR3 protein: CASSQSGTDTQYF

CDR3 length: 15
V gene: TRBV10-3
J gene: TRBJ1-5
D gene: NA
clone size: NA
CDR3 DNA: TGTGCCATCAGTGAGTCCTTGGGAGGCAATCAGCCCCAGCATTTT
CDR3 protein: CAISESLGGNQPQHF

CDR3 length: 12
V gene: TRBV9
J gene: TRBJ2-1
D gene: NA
clone size: NA
CDR3 DNA: TGTGCCAGCAGCCCCCCAGGTACCGAGCAGTTCTTC
CDR3 protein: CASSPPGTEQFF

CDR3 length: 16
V gene: TRBV11-3
J gene: TRBJ2-1
D gene: TRBD2
clone size: NA
CDR3 DNA: TGTGCCAGCAGGTCGGGACTAGCGGACTCCTACAATGAGCAGTTCTTC
CDR3 protein: CASRSGLADSYNEQFF

CDR3 length: 17
V gene: TRBV4-1
J gene: TRBJ1-5
D gene: NA
clone size: NA
CDR3 DNA: TGCGCCAGCAGCCAAGATATAGGTTGGGGGCACAATCAGCCCCAGCATTTT
CDR3 protein: CASSQDIGWGHNQPQHF